This is a list of T cell receptor beta chains from one sample in a study of T cell responses to AZD1222 COVID-19 vaccine. The data were produced by immunoSEQ multiplex PCR, yet TCRdb's version contains in-frame clones alone and is incomplete. The table records 180,000 or so clones, more than 80% of them present only once. This specimen was peripheral blood, taken on day 0 of AZD1222 vaccination. All receptors derive from an adult in good health. CDR3s include the opening cysteine and the closing phenylalanine or tryptophan. The D gene is left open where the match is weak. Size tells how often a clone was seen (once, few, many) or the class of an expanded clone, and some rows leave it out.

v_call: TRBV29-1; clone_size: NA; d_call: TRBD1; j_call: TRBJ1-2; cdr3_nt: TGCAGCGTTGAAGGGGCAGGGGGCTCTGGCTACACCTTC; cdr3_aa: CSVEGAGGSGYTF
v_call: TRBV6-5; clone_size: NA; d_call: TRBD2; j_call: TRBJ2-7; cdr3_nt: TGTGCCAGCAGTTGGACTAGCGGGAGCGCCTACGAGCAGTACTTC; cdr3_aa: CASSWTSGSAYEQYF
v_call: TRBV11-2; clone_size: NA; d_call: NA; j_call: TRBJ1-1; cdr3_nt: TGTGCCAGCAGCTTTCGGCGGAACACTGAAGCTTTCTTT; cdr3_aa: CASSFRRNTEAFF
v_call: TRBV6-5; clone_size: NA; d_call: TRBD1; j_call: TRBJ1-4; cdr3_nt: TGTGCCAGCAGTCGACAGGGGGACGAAAAACTGTTTTTT; cdr3_aa: CASSRQGDEKLFF
v_call: TRBV11-2; clone_size: NA; d_call: TRBD2; j_call: TRBJ2-7; cdr3_nt: TGTGCCAGCAGCTACGGACTAGCGGGAGGGCCAATGTACGAGCAGTACTTC; cdr3_aa: CASSYGLAGGPMYEQYF
v_call: TRBV19; clone_size: NA; d_call: NA; j_call: TRBJ2-7; cdr3_nt: TGTGCCAGTAGTGCCACGCTTGCCTACGAGCAGTACTTC; cdr3_aa: CASSATLAYEQYF
v_call: TRBV5-1; clone_size: few; d_call: NA; j_call: TRBJ1-1; cdr3_nt: TGCGCCAGCAGCTGGGGGGGCATGAACACTGAAGCTTTCTTT; cdr3_aa: CASSWGGMNTEAFF
v_call: TRBV27; clone_size: NA; d_call: TRBD2; j_call: TRBJ2-2; cdr3_nt: TGTGCCAGCAGCTCTGCGGGAGAAAGGAACACCGGGGAGCTGTTTTTT; cdr3_aa: CASSSAGERNTGELFF
v_call: TRBV6-1; clone_size: NA; d_call: TRBD2; j_call: TRBJ2-1; cdr3_nt: TGTGCCAGCAGTGAAGTTAGCGGGAGCGCAAATCACAATGAGCAGTTCTTC; cdr3_aa: CASSEVSGSANHNEQFF
v_call: TRBV30; clone_size: once; d_call: NA; j_call: TRBJ1-1; cdr3_nt: TGTGCCGGATGGACAGAAGCTTTCTTT; cdr3_aa: CAGWTEAFF
v_call: TRBV5-6; clone_size: NA; d_call: NA; j_call: TRBJ1-5; cdr3_nt: TGTGCCAGCAGCTTGGCCGGGGCTGGCCCCTTCAGTAATAATCAGCCCCAGCATTTT; cdr3_aa: CASSLAGAGPFSNNQPQHF